One and the same sample provided the 11 T cell receptor beta chains below, sequenced in a study of blood T cell repertoires in COVID-19. Repertoires were generated with immunoSEQ multiplex PCR, while TCRdb's copy carries only in-frame clones and drops some. This table has hundreds of thousands of clones, approximately 89% appearing once. The sequenced sample was PBMCs or T cells enriched from blood (not recorded which). Every receptor here comes from a middle-aged man in a cohort exposed to, infected with or recovered from COVID-19 (not recorded which).

This chain joins TRBV4-1 and TRBJ2-7; 13 positions match TRBD2. The germline CDR1 and CDR2 sequences are MGHRA and YSYEKL. Trimming at V came to 1 base and at J to 3 bases, leaving 9 bases not matched to a gene. CDR3 size: 18 residues. The CDR3 nucleotides are TGCGCCAGCAGCCAAGGGGGTACTAGCGGGAGGGCCAACTACGAGCAGTACTTC. As protein: CASSQGGTSGRANYEQYF.

This clone appeared a few times. CDR3 DNA sequence: TGTGCCGTACAGGTTGGGGCTGAAGCTTTCTTT. This codes for CAVQVGAEAFF. V and J are TRBV27 and TRBJ1-1; a weak D match, TRBD1 (5 bases). Germline V lookup: CDR1 MNHEY, CDR2 SMNVEV (reference sequence). Trimming removed 11 bases at V and 6 bases at J, with 13 bases between. The CDR3 consists of 11 residues.

The chain has TRBV24-1 and TRBJ2-3; possibly TRBD1 for D (5 bases). CDR3 size: 15 residues. Germline CDR1 is KGHDR and CDR2 is SFDVKD. The V end lost 4 bases, the J end lost 0 bases, and 10 bases lay between the germline ends. This CDR3 is CATSDVTDSTDTQYF. The CDR3 DNA follows: TGTGCCACCAGTGACGTGACAGATAGCACAGATACGCAGTATTTT.

This chain links TRBV7-2 with TRBJ2-1, with unresolved D. Germline assignment: CDR1 SGHTA and CDR2 FQGNSA. This CDR3 comprises 13 residues. Trimming took off 6 bases at V and 4 bases at J, with 10 bases between the two ends. The CDR3 DNA sequence: TGTGCCAGCAGGAATACAAGTTACAATGAGCAGTTCTTC. Encoded protein: CASRNTSYNEQFF.

The V call is TRBV7-9, the J call TRBJ1-3; possibly TRBD1 for D (5 bases). Germline CDR1 and CDR2: SEHNR and FQNEAQ (reference sequence). V was pared by 3 bases and J by 2 bases, with 8 bases between. The CDR3 contains 14 residues. The CDR3 DNA sequence: TGTGCCAGCAGCTTTAAGGGGCCTGGAAACACCATATATTTT. It codes for CASSFKGPGNTIYF.

This clone was found a few times. CDR3 loop: CASSFQQGNEQFF. The CDR3 nucleotides are TGTGCCAGCAGTTTTCAACAGGGGAATGAGCAGTTCTTC. V is TRBV6-2 or TRBV6-3 and J is TRBJ2-1, with TRBD1 matching 7 bases. Germline V lookup: CDR1 MNHEY, CDR2 SVGEGT. CDR3 length: 13 residues. J gave up 7 bases and V 4 bases, and 4 bases lay outside the gene matches.

The gene calls are TRBV7-9 and TRBJ2-7, with D perhaps matching TRBD1 (5 bases). Trimming shortened V by 2 bases and J by 5 bases, and 19 bases separated the two germline ends. This CDR3 region has 16 residues. Germline values: CDR1 SEHNR, CDR2 FQNEAQ (reference sequence). The CDR3 sequence is CASSLSLGQGKNEQYF. As DNA, the CDR3 is TGTGCCAGCAGCTTATCTTTGGGCCAGGGAAAGAACGAGCAGTACTTC.

The V and J genes are TRBV11-1 and TRBJ2-7, with 7 nucleotides matching TRBD1. V shed 5 bases and J 0 bases; nucleotides not matched to a gene: 7. The length of the CDR3 is 15 residues. Germline V lookup: CDR1 SGHAT, CDR2 FQDESV (reference sequence). The CDR3 region has the DNA TGTGCCAGCAGCACAGGGACAGACTACTCCTACGAGCAGTACTTC. This sequence encodes CASSTGTDYSYEQYF.

The rearrangement uses TRBV28 and TRBJ1-1, with 8 nucleotides matching TRBD1. J lost 4 bases, V lost 7 bases, and 8 bases had no gene match. This CDR3 has 14 amino acids. The germline CDR1 and CDR2 sequences are MDHEN and SYDVKM. DNA of the CDR3: TGTGCCAGCAAACTCCGGGACAGGTTCACTGAAGCTTTCTTT. Protein product: CASKLRDRFTEAFF.

The rearrangement links TRBV2 to TRBJ1-4; D remains unclear. This CDR3 spans 12 amino acids. From germline, CDR1 is SNHLY and CDR2 FYNNEI. V lost 4 bases and J lost 6, with 6 bases in between. In DNA form, the CDR3 reads TGTGCCAGCAGTGCCGGTGATGAAAAACTGTTTTTT. This encodes CASSAGDEKLFF.

V usage is TRBV30 and J usage is TRBJ2-5; 7 bases are a match to TRBD2. The CDR3 extends over 15 amino acids. Germline-derived CDR1 and CDR2 are GTSNPN and SVGIG (reference sequence). V was clipped by 0 bases and J by 3 bases; unmatched bases: 7. This CDR3 is CAWSVGGSSEETQYF. Here the CDR3 DNA reads TGTGCCTGGAGTGTAGGCGGGAGTTCGGAAGAGACCCAGTACTTC. Looking up the rest from reference TRBV30 and TRBJ2-5 gives the full variable domain: SQTIHQWPATLVQPVGSPLSLECTVEGTSNPNLYWYRQAAGRGLQLLFYSVGIGQISSEVPQNLSASRPQDRQFILSSKKLLLSDSGFYLCAWSVGGSSEETQYFGPGTRLLVL.